This TCR beta chain was documented in a study of T-cell memory formation after mild COVID-19. 5'RACE, which relied on constant-segment primers, yielded TCR alpha and TCR beta cDNA libraries carrying sample barcodes and UMIs. MiXCR was run by TCRdb on the 5' RACE reads, yielding one entry per CDR3 protein. The sample consists of about 420,000 distinct CDR3 sequences, 23% of them appearing once. Overall study findings and caveats: Second-wave clones that peaked on day 37 lacked confirmed SARS-CoV-2 specificity. The study found contracting CD4+ clones mainly in CM and EM and contracting CD8+ clones in EMRA.

Comment on this clonotype: The antigen remains unidentified.

The origin of this receptor is an adult woman who had mild COVID-19 (a few samples of this study predate the infection). Cell type and time point are not known. Sequenced input: PBMCs or a T cell subset sorted from them (not recorded which).

The CDR3 coding sequence is TGTGCCAGCAGGGAGGGGGTAGCGGGCGAGCAGTACTTC. The encoded protein is CASREGVAGEQYF. The V and J genes are TRBV7-9 and TRBJ2-7; D is perhaps TRBD2 (7 bases). V was trimmed by 6 bases and J by 6 bases, leaving 15 bases between them. From germline, CDR1 is SEHNR and CDR2 FQNEAQ (reference sequence). The CDR3 length is 13 residues.